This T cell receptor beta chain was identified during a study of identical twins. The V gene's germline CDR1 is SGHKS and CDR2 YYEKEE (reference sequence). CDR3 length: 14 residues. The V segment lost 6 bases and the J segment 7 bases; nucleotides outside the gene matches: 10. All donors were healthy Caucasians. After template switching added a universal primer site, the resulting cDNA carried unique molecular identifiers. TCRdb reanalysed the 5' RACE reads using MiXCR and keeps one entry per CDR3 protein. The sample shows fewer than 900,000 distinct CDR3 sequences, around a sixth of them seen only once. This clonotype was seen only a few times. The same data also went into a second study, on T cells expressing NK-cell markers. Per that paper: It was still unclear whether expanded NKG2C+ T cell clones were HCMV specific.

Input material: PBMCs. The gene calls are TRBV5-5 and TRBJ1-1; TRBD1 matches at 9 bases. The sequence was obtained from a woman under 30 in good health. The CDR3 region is CASTVRGQGNEAFF. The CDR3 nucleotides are TGTGCCAGCACCGTCCGGGGACAGGGCAATGAAGCTTTCTTT. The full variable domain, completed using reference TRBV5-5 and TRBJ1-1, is DAGVTQSPTHLIKTRGQQVTLRCSPISGHKSVSWYQQVLGQGPQFIFQYYEKEERGRGNFPDRFSARQFPNYSSELNVNALLLGDSALYLCASTVRGQGNEAFFGQGTRLTVV.